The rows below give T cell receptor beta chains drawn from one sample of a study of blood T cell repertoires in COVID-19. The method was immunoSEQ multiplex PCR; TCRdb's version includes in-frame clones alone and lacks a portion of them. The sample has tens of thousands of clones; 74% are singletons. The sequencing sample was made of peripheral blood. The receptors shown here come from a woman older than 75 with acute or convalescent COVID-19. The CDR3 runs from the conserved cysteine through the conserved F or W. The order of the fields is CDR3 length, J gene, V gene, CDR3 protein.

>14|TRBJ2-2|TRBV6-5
CASTGGANTGELFF
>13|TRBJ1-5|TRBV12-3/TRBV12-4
CASSLTDNQPQHF
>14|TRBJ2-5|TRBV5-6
CATTPTGGAETQYF
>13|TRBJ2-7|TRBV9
CASLLGSHYEQYF
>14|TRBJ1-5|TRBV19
CASHGGNGNQPQHF
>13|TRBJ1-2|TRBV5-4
CASSPGGRSGYTF
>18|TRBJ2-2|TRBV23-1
CASSQCGLAGGRTGELFF
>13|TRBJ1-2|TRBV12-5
CASGLYRVGGYTF
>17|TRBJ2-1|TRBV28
CASSRGGAGGPYNEQFF
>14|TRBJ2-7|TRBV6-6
CASRPHGGSYEQYF
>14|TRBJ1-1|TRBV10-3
CAISDNRGLAEAFF
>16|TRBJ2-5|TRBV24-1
CATSEAGQGAGETQYF
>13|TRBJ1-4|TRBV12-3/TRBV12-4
CASSLSTDEKLFF
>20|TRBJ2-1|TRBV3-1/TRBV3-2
CASSLLLSWTSGDFGHEQFF
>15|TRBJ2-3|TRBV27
CASSQLAVSTDTQYF
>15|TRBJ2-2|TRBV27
CASTQGGANTGELFF
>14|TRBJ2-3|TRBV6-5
CASSYLRSTDTQYF
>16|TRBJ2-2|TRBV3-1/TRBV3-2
CASSQVRRTNTGELFF
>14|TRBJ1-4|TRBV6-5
CASSPRFPDEKLFF
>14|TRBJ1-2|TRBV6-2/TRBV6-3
CASSRVGTAGGYTF
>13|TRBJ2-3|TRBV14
CASSYRGTDTQYF
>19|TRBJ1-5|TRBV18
CASSPEQGAMGGRESAQHF
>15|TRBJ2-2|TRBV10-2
CASSGTGADTGELFF
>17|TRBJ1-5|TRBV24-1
CATSDPRTGGANQPQHF
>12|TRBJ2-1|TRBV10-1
CASSEDWNEQFF
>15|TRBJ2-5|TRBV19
CASSTGTGGRETQYF
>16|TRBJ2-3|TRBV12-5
CASGWAGGANTDTQYF
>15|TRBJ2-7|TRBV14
CASSQIGELDYEQYF
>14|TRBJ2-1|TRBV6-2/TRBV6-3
CASSTRLRLIEQFF
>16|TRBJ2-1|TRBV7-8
CASSLMGQGSYNEQFF
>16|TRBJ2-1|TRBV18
CASSPPLAGEGDEQFF
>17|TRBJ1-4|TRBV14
CASSPLRGLMSREKLFF
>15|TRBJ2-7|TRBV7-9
CASSLAGGREREQYF
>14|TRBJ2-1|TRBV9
CASSVVQEVNEQFF
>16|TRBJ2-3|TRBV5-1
CASSLVLDQATDTQYF
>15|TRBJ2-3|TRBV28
CASSAWDRGHPMQYF
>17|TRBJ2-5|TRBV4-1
CASSQDQSEAGKETQYF
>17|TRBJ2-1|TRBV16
CASSPSSGATTYNEQFF
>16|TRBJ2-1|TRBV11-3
CASSGGMRNSYNEQFF
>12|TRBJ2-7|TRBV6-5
CASKPAGYEQYF
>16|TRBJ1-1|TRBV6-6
CASSYTVPSGGTEAFF
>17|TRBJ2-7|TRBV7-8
CASSSRLAGGPFYEQYF
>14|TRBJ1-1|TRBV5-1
CASSFQGGNTEAFF
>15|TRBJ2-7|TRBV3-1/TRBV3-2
CASNQEGGRGYEQYF
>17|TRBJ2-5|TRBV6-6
CASSPRPDRTYKETQYF
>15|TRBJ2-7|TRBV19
CASSSGDHHSYEQYF
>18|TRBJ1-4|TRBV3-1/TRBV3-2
CASSQDRRRGVTNEKLFF
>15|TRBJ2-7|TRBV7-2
CASSPGLAGSYEQYF
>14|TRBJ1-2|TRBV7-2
CASSLGVDNYGYTF
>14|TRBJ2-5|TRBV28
CASSLQGRKETQYF
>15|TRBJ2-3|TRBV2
CASRPGQAVTDTQYF
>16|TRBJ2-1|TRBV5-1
CASSLGGTGVLNEQFF
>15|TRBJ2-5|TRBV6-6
CASRRLARLQETQYF
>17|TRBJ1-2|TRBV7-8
CASSLYSGTGGVVGYTF
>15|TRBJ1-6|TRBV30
CAWMAQGGYNSPLHF